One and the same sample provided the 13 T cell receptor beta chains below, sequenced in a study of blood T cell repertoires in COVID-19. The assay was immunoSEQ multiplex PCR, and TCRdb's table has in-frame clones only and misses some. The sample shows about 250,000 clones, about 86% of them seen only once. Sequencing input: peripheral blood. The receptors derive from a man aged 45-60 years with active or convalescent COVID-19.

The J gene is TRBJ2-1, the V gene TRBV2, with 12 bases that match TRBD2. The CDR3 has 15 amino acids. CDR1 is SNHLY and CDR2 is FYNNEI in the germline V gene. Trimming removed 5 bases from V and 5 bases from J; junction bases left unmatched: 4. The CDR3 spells CASSTGTSGHNEQFF. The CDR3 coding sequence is TGTGCCAGCAGTACCGGGACTAGCGGGCACAATGAGCAGTTCTTC.

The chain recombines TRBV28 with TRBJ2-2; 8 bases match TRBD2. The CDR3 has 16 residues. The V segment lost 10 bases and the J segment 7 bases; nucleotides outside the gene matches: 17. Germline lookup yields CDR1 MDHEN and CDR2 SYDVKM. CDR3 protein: CAIPTAGGGRSGELFF. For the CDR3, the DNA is TGTGCCATCCCTACGGCGGGGGGAGGGAGAAGCGGGGAGCTGTTTTTT.

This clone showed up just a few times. The CDR3 DNA reads as TGCGCCAGCAGCTTGGAAGGGTCCGAGGGTTCACCCCTCCACTTT. It is translated as CASSLEGSEGSPLHF. This chain links TRBV5-1 with TRBJ1-6; D gene uncertain. The CDR3 length is 15 residues. V was pared by 0 bases and J by 9 bases, with 13 bases between. The germline V gene encodes CDR1 SGHRS and CDR2 YFSETQ. Full variable domain (missing parts from reference TRBV5-1 and TRBJ1-6): KAGVTQTPRYLIKTRGQQVTLSCSPISGHRSVSWYQQTPGQGLQFLFEYFSETQRNKGNFPGRFSGRQFSNSRSEMNVSTLELGDSALYLCASSLEGSEGSPLHFGNGTRLTVT.

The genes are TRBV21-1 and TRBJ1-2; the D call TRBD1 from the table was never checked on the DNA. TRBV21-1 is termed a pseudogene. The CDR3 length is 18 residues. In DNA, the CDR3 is TGTGCCAGCAGCAAAGGACAGGGACTCCCACCGGGGAACTATGGCTACACCTTC. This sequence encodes CASSKGQGLPPGNYGYTF.

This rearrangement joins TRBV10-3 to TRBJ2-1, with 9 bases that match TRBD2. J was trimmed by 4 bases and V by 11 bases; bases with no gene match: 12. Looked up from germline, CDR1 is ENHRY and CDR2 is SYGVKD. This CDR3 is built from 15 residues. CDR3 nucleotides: TGTGCCGTGGGTAGCGGGGGCACGCTTTACAATGAGCAGTTCTTC. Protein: CAVGSGGTLYNEQFF.

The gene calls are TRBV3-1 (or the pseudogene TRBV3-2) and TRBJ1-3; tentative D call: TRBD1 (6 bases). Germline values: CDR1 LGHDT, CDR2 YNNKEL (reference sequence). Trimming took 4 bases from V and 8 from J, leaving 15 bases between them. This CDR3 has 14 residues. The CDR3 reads CASSLVEGVDTIYF. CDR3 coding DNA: TGTGCCAGCAGCCTTGTCGAGGGGGTTGACACCATATATTTT.

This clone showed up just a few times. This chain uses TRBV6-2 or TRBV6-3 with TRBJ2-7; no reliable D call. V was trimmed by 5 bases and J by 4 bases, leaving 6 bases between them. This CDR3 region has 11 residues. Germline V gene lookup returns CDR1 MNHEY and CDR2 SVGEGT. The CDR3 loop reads CASSPRYEQYF. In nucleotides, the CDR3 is TGTGCCAGCAGTCCCAGGTACGAGCAGTACTTC.

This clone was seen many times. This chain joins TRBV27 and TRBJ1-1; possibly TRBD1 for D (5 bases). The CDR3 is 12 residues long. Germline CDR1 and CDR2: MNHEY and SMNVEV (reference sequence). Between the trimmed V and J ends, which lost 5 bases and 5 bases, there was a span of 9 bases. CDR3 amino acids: CASSPKGTEAFF. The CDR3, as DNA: TGTGCCAGCAGTCCAAAGGGGACTGAAGCTTTCTTT.

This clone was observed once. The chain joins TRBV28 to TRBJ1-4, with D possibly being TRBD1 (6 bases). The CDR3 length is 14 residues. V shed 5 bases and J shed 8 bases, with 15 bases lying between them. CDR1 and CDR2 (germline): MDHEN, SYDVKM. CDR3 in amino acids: CASSAQGFREKLFF. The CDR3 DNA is TGTGCCAGCAGTGCTCAGGGGTTTCGGGAAAAACTGTTTTTT.

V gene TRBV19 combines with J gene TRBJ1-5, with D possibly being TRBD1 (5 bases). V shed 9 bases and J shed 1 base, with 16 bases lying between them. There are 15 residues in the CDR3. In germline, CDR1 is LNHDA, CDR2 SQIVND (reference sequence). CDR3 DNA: TGTGCCAGCAAACTGGGACTGGCGAGCAATCAGCCCCAGCATTTT. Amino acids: CASKLGLASNQPQHF.

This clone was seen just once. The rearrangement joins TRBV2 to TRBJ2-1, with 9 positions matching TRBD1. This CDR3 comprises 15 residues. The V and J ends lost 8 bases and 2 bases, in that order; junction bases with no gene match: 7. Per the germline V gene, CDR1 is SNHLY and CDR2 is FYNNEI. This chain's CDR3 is CASRKGDRAYNEQFF. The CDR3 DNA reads TGTGCCAGCCGGAAGGGGGACAGGGCCTACAATGAGCAGTTCTTC.

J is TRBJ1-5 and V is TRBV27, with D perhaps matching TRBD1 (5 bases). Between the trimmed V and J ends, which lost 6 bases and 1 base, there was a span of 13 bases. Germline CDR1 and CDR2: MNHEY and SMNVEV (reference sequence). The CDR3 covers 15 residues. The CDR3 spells CASSPSGGSNQPQHF. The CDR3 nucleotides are TGTGCCAGCAGCCCCTCGGGGGGAAGCAATCAGCCCCAGCATTTT.

The CDR3 nucleotides are TGTGCCAGCAGTTACGGCCAGGTCGCGTATGGCTACACCTTC. Residues: CASSYGQVAYGYTF. V usage is TRBV6-5 and J usage is TRBJ1-2; D is ambiguous. The CDR3 is made up of 14 amino acids. V lost 2 bases, J lost 5 bases, and 12 bases lay in between. Per the germline V gene, CDR1 is MNHEY and CDR2 is SVGAGI.